This is a list of T cell receptor beta chains from one sample in a study of T cells in Graves' hyperthyroidism and ophthalmopathy. TCRdb re-derived calls from the multiplex PCR reads in MiXCR, one entry per CDR3 protein. Of roughly 660,000 distinct CDR3 sequences detected, approximately 15% appear once; the ten largest clones hold around a sixth. The sample taken for sequencing was blood. The receptors here all came from a man in his forties or fifties with Graves' hyperthyroidism. Both conserved end residues are part of each CDR3. D genes are given only for firm matches. Clone size is given for some rows only: seen once, a few or many times, or a class if the clone is expanded.

>TRBD2|many|TRBJ2-7|TRBV11-2
CASSLDPAGISYEQYF
TGTGCCAGCAGCTTAGATCCAGCGGGAATTTCTTACGAGCAGTACTTC
>TRBD1|few|TRBJ2-5|TRBV7-9
CASSGTGGEETQYF
TGTGCCAGCAGCGGAACAGGGGGCGAGGAGACCCAGTACTTC
>.|once|TRBJ2-1|TRBV6-9
CASSYWGGGGKINEQFF
TGTGCCAGCAGTTACTGGGGGGGAGGGGGGAAAATTAATGAGCAGTTCTTC
>.|few|TRBJ2-3|TRBV4-1
CASSQYESGYTDTQYF
TGCGCCAGCAGCCAATACGAGAGTGGCTACACAGATACGCAGTATTTT
>.|few|TRBJ2-3|TRBV20-1
CSARTPRDTQYF
TGCAGTGCTAGAACCCCCAGAGATACGCAGTATTTT
>.|.|TRBJ2-7|TRBV5-5
CASSLSRESSYEQYF
TGTGCCAGCAGCTTATCTCGGGAATCCTCCTACGAGCAGTACTTC
>TRBD2|.|TRBJ2-1|TRBV7-9
CASSSQGLAEQFF
TGTGCCAGCAGCTCTCAGGGACTAGCGGAGCAGTTCTTC
>TRBD1|.|TRBJ1-2|TRBV28
CASSSSGQGNGYTF
TGTGCCAGCAGTTCGTCGGGACAGGGGAACGGCTACACCTTC
>.|.|TRBJ1-5|TRBV6-1
CASTTGREQPQHF
TGTGCCAGCACGACGGGGCGGGAGCAGCCCCAGCATTTT
>TRBD2|many|TRBJ2-1|TRBV20-1
CSAFSLSRAGDYNEQFF
TGCAGTGCCTTTAGCCTTTCGAGGGCGGGGGACTACAATGAGCAGTTCTTC
>.|few|TRBJ2-3|TRBV6-2/TRBV6-3
CATSDLSRSDTQYF
TGTGCCACCTCCGACCTAAGTCGCTCAGATACGCAGTATTTT
>TRBD2|many|TRBJ2-1|TRBV2
CASSLAGGNDEQFF
TGTGCCAGCAGTCTAGCGGGAGGCAATGATGAGCAGTTCTTC
>TRBD2|many|TRBJ2-1|TRBV27
CASSTGTSGRLGPNEQFF
TGTGCCAGCAGTACCGGGACTAGCGGGAGACTAGGCCCCAATGAGCAGTTCTTC
>.|few|TRBJ1-3|TRBV6-2/TRBV6-3
CASSYSGGSSGNTIYF
TGTGCCAGCAGTTACTCGGGCGGAAGCTCTGGAAACACCATATATTTT
>TRBD2|many|TRBJ2-1|TRBV20-1
CSASYGGSSYNEQFF
TGCAGTGCTAGCTACGGGGGGAGCTCCTACAATGAGCAGTTCTTC
>TRBD1|few|TRBJ2-7|TRBV19
CASSIVLGTGSHEQYF
TGTGCCAGTAGTATAGTTCTGGGGACAGGGTCCCACGAGCAGTACTTC
>.|many|TRBJ1-2|TRBV12-3/TRBV12-4
CASSSLGGYGYTF
TGTGCCAGCAGTTCCCTGGGCGGGTATGGCTACACCTTC
>.|many|TRBJ1-5|TRBV7-2
CASSLGGLSNQPQHF
TGTGCCAGCAGCTTAGGTGGCCTAAGCAATCAGCCCCAGCATTTT
>TRBD1|many|TRBJ1-5|TRBV6-1
CASSRRDSFNQPQHF
TGTGCCAGCAGCAGGCGGGACAGCTTCAATCAGCCCCAGCATTTT
>.|many|TRBJ1-2|TRBV28
CASTGQRGRDYGYTF
TGTGCCAGCACAGGGCAACGGGGCAGGGACTATGGCTACACCTTC
>TRBD1|few|TRBJ1-2|TRBV18
CASSQGQGRDGYTF
TGTGCCAGCTCACAGGGACAGGGGCGGGATGGCTACACCTTC
>TRBD1|many|TRBJ2-5|TRBV6-1
CASRQGFQETQYF
TGTGCCAGCCGACAGGGGTTCCAAGAGACCCAGTACTTC
>TRBD2|many|TRBJ2-3|TRBV7-9
CASSSELVGLGTDTQYF
TGTGCCAGCAGCTCGGAACTGGTGGGACTAGGAACAGATACGCAGTATTTT
>TRBD2|few|TRBJ2-7|TRBV6-1
CASSYEASGSYEQYF
TGTGCCAGCAGTTATGAGGCTAGCGGGAGCTACGAGCAGTACTTC
>.|.|TRBJ2-7|TRBV18
CASSPPSGGSSYEQYF
TGTGCCAGCTCACCACCTAGCGGCGGCTCGTCCTACGAGCAGTACTTC
>.|.|TRBJ1-1|TRBV27
CASLGPGGEGTEAFF
TGTGCCAGCTTGGGACCGGGAGGGGAAGGCACTGAAGCTTTCTTT
>.|many|TRBJ1-1|TRBV5-1
CASSPSGSLNTEAFF
TGCGCCAGCAGCCCATCCGGCAGTCTGAACACTGAAGCTTTCTTT
>.|.|TRBJ1-1|TRBV20-1
CSATGLNTEAFF
TGCAGTGCTACAGGGTTGAACACTGAAGCTTTCTTT
>.|many|TRBJ2-7|TRBV24-1
CATSEASGTPYEQYF
TGTGCCACCAGTGAGGCATCCGGGACACCCTACGAGCAGTACTTC
>.|many|TRBJ2-7|TRBV29-1
CSVRPRGGALYEQYF
TGCAGCGTTAGACCCCGCGGCGGAGCGCTCTACGAGCAGTACTTC
>TRBD2|many|TRBJ2-3|TRBV7-2
CASSRAGLASFTDTQYF
TGTGCCAGCAGCCGAGCGGGACTAGCTTCATTTACAGATACGCAGTATTTT
>.|many|TRBJ2-3|TRBV2
CASSGEGFMAADTQYF
TGTGCCAGCAGTGGGGAAGGGTTCATGGCTGCAGATACGCAGTATTTT
>TRBD1|.|TRBJ2-2|TRBV9
CASSGPTGGNGELFF
TGTGCCAGCAGCGGGCCAACAGGGGGCAACGGGGAGCTGTTTTTT
>TRBD1|few|TRBJ1-1|TRBV6-1
CASSGTGDTEAFF
TGTGCCAGCAGTGGGACAGGAGACACTGAAGCTTTCTTT
>.|many|TRBJ1-5|TRBV10-3
CAISQESVGGNQPQHF
TGTGCCATCAGTCAGGAGTCCGTCGGCGGCAATCAGCCCCAGCATTTT
>.|many|TRBJ2-5|TRBV19
CASSTGQQETQYF
TGTGCCAGTAGTACCGGACAGCAAGAGACCCAGTACTTC
>TRBD1|many|TRBJ2-1|TRBV19
CASRPRGTGDNEQFF
TGTGCCAGTAGACCCCGGGGGACAGGAGACAATGAGCAGTTCTTC
>TRBD2|few|TRBJ2-2|TRBV11-2
CASSLEDSGRAAGELFF
TGTGCCAGCAGCTTAGAGGATAGCGGGAGGGCCGCCGGGGAGCTGTTTTTT
>.|many|TRBJ2-7|TRBV27
CASSDGRRATEQYF
TGTGCCAGCAGTGATGGCCGGAGGGCTACGGAGCAGTACTTC
>.|few|TRBJ1-4|TRBV5-1
CASSGTTGINEKLFF
TGCGCCAGCAGCGGGACCACAGGGATTAATGAAAAACTGTTTTTT
>TRBD1|.|TRBJ1-6|TRBV12-3/TRBV12-4
CASRTGTGSTPLHF
TGTGCCAGCAGGACAGGGACAGGGAGTACCCCCCTTCACTTT
>.|many|TRBJ2-2|TRBV28
CASSPRQPTGGELFF
TGTGCCAGCAGTCCTAGACAGCCAACGGGGGGGGAGCTGTTTTTT
>.|many|TRBJ2-3|TRBV30
CAWKRGLSTDTQYF
TGTGCCTGGAAACGCGGTTTAAGCACAGATACGCAGTATTTT
>.|many|TRBJ1-1|TRBV6-5
CASSYSGIGEAFF
TGTGCCAGCAGTTACTCTGGGATTGGGGAAGCTTTCTTT
>.|many|TRBJ1-5|TRBV11-1
CASSLGRGYNQPQHF
TGTGCCAGCAGCTTAGGAAGAGGGTACAATCAGCCCCAGCATTTT
>.|many|TRBJ2-3|TRBV27
CASSYTDSTDTQYF
TGTGCCAGCAGTTACACGGACTCCACAGATACGCAGTATTTT
>TRBD2|.|TRBJ2-3|TRBV2
CASSLAGGGVDTQYF
TGTGCCAGCAGTTTAGCGGGAGGCGGAGTTGATACGCAGTATTTT
>TRBD1|.|TRBJ2-5|TRBV7-2
CASSWGTGVKETQYF
TGTGCCAGCAGCTGGGGGACAGGGGTAAAAGAGACCCAGTACTTC
>.|few|TRBJ1-5|TRBV3-1
CASSQVSGVGQPQHF
TGTGCCAGCAGCCAAGTGTCAGGGGTCGGTCAGCCCCAGCATTTT
>.|many|TRBJ2-7|TRBV9
CASSVDVGGYEQYF
TGTGCCAGCAGCGTAGACGTAGGGGGCTACGAGCAGTACTTC
>.|few|TRBJ1-1|TRBV30
CAWSPSRGRGTEAFF
TGTGCCTGGAGTCCTAGCAGGGGCAGAGGCACTGAAGCTTTCTTT
>TRBD2|.|TRBJ2-1|TRBV20-1
CSARATPEAGVYNEQFF
TGCAGTGCTAGAGCCACCCCTGAAGCGGGAGTTTACAATGAGCAGTTCTTC
>.|many|TRBJ2-1|TRBV24-1
CATSEGSLESGYNEQFF
TGTGCCACCAGTGAAGGCAGCCTCGAGAGCGGCTACAATGAGCAGTTCTTC
>.|many|TRBJ1-4|TRBV20-1
CSASKGGKNEKLFF
TGCAGTGCAAGCAAGGGGGGAAAGAATGAAAAACTGTTTTTT